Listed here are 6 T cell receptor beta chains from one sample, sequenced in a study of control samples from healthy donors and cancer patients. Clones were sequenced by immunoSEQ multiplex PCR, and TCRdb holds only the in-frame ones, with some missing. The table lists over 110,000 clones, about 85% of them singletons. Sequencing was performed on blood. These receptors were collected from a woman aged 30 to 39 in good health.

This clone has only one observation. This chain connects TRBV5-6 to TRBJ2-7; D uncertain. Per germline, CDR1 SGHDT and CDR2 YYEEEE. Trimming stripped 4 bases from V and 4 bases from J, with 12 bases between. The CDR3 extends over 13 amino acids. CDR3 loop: CASSTNSRYEQYF. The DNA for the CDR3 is TGTGCCAGCAGCACAAATAGCCGTTACGAGCAGTACTTC. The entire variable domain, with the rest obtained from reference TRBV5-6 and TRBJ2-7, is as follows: DAGVTQSPTHLIKTRGQQVTLRCSPKSGHDTVSWYQQALGQGPQFIFQYYEEEERQRGNFPDRFSGHQFPNYSSELNVNALLLGDSALYLCASSTNSRYEQYFGPGTRLTVT.

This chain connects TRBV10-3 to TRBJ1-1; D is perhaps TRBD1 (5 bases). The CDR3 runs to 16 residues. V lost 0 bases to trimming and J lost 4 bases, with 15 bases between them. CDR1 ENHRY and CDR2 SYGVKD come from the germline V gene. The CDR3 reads CAISESGKGFGTEAFF. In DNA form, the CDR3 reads TGTGCCATCAGTGAGTCGGGTAAGGGGTTTGGCACTGAAGCTTTCTTT.

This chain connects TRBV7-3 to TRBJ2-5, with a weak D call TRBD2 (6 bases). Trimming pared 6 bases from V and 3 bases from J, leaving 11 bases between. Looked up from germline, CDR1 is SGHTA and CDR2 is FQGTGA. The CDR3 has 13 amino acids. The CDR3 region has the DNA TGTGCCAGCAGTCGCGGGACGGAAGAGACCCAGTACTTC. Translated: CASSRGTEETQYF.

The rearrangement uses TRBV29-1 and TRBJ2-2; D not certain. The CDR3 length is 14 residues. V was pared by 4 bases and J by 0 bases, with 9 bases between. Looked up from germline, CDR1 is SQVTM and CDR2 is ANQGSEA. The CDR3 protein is CSVAAPTNTGELFF. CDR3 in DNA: TGCAGCGTTGCGGCACCAACGAACACCGGGGAGCTGTTTTTT.

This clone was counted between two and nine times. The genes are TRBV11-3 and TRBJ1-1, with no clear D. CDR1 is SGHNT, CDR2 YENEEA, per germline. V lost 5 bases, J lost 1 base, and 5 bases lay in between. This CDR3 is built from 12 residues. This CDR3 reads CASSGRNTEAFF. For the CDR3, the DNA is TGTGCCAGCAGCGGGAGGAACACTGAAGCTTTCTTT.

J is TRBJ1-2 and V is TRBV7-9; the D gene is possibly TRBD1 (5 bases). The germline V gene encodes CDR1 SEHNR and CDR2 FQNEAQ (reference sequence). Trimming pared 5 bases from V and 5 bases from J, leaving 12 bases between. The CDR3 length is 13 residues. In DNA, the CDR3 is TGTGCCAGCAGCCCCGGGACGGATTATGGCTACACCTTC. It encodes CASSPGTDYGYTF.